This T cell receptor (beta chain) is from a study of identical twins listed by TCRdb under 2016. General notes on the study: To test whether fetal clonotypes persist, this study deep-sequenced TCR alpha and beta repertoires from monozygotic twins, from unrelated adults of various ages, and from cord blood. To rule out contamination, replicate twin experiments were performed at different times with different library preparation protocols. Summary of the overall study and its limitations: Because the same donors could not be followed over many years, conclusions were based on cross-sectional statistical analysis. In monozygotic twins, recombination models systematically underestimated out-of-frame TCR alpha sharing, but the models matched the sharing seen between unrelated individuals. Abundant cord blood beta clonotypes had fewer insertions, young adult naive repertoires showed a similar but weaker trend, and memory repertoires showed no such trend. Zero-insertion analyses could be partly confounded by invariant T cells such as MAIT and iNKT, although diverse VJ usage argued against such confounding for most clonotypes. The excess sharing between twins in beta out-of-frame sequences was weaker because fewer shared sequences reduced the signal-to-noise ratio. Compared with coincidental sharing between unrelated individuals, an excess of low generation-probability sequences was observed among out-of-frame TCR alpha sequences shared between twins.

Every donor was a healthy Caucasian. Three pairs of female monozygotic twins, all aged roughly 18 to 30 years, made up the twin cohort. Peripheral blood mononuclear cells were the source from which RNA for the TCR libraries was isolated. This clonotype was found many times. The antigen it recognizes is unknown. No per-base quality is available; no much larger clone lies one base away. CDR1 and CDR2 (MNHNY, SVGAGI) derive from the germline V gene (reference sequence). Measured from the cysteine to the phenylalanine, the CDR3 is 12 residues long. The sequence is cut down to CDR3 DNA, 36 bases in frame from base 1. V is pared back by 7 bases and J by 7 bases, with 13 bases lying between the germline termini. Preparation of the library involved 5' RACE. The sequencing machine was an Illumina HiSeq 2000. Template switching added a universal primer binding site, and the final cDNA carried a unique molecular identifier that allowed TCR cDNA molecules to be counted accurately. Specific primers in the conserved constant-segment region were used to synthesize first-strand cDNA for the TCR alpha and beta chains. To control for contamination, each cDNA library was double barcoded with a SMART-Mk sample barcode plus Illumina barcodes. TruSeq adapter sequences along with Illumina sample barcodes were introduced in two successive PCR steps. Sequencing of the TCR alpha and beta cDNA libraries was done on the Illumina HiSeq platform using custom primers. The study's processing was this. MiGEC was used to process raw reads and extract unique molecular identifiers, and MiXCR was used to find CDR3 positions. For each individual, recombination models were inferred using an EM algorithm with the repgenHMM and IGoR tools. Shared clonotype analysis was performed with the tcR package in R, normalizing sharing by the product of cloneset sizes. Out-of-frame nonproductive sequences were analyzed to study raw recombination free of thymic and clonal selection effects. Through fastp at Q25 and MiXCR, TCRdb rebuilt clones from the public reads, retaining in-frame beta chains. All rows with the same CDR3 protein become a single entry with the most common DNA and genes. The V and J calls follow TCRdb's processing rather than the paper's. This sample has approximately 680,000 distinct CDR3 sequences in its table, and roughly 7.2% of those were observed once. Jointly, the top ten make up 1.5% to 2% of the sample.

The sample also formed part of further work on yellow fever vaccine responses in identical twins. From the second report: The T cell response to vaccination in identical twins was reported by the authors to appear partly convergent and partly personalized. In identical twins, the study followed T cell clones that responded to the vaccine with precision.

Input material: PBMCs. The receptor was isolated from a woman between 18 and 30 years old in good health. The chain is made from TRBV6-6 and TRBJ2-5; a weak D assignment points to TRBD1 (6 bases agree). In nucleotide form, the sequence is TGTGCCAGCAAACAGGGTAGTTGGACCCAGTACTTC. This sequence encodes CASKQGSWTQYF.